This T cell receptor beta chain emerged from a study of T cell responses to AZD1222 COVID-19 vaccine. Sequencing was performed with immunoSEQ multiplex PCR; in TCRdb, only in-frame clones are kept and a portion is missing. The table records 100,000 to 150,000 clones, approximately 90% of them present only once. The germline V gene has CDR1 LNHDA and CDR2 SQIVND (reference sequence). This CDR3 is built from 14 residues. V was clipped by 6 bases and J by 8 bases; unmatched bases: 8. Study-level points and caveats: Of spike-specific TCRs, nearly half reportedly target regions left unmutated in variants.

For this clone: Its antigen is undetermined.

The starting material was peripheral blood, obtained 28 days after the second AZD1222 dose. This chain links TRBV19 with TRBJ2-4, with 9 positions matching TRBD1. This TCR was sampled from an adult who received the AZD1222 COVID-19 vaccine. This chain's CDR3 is CASSPGTGTYIQYF. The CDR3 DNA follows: TGTGCCAGTAGCCCCGGGACAGGGACGTACATTCAGTACTTC.